Reported below is one TCR beta chain. Its antigen is as yet unknown. CDR1 is LGHNA and CDR2 is YSLEER in the germline V gene. This CDR3 is built from 15 residues. V was clipped by 0 bases and J by 3 bases, with 9 bases between them. The data derive from a study of blood T cells in healthy people across ages. General study findings and limits: The study regarded diversity estimates from one million T cells as underestimates.

Combining a sample-barcoded 5' primer with a J-beta primer mix, a second PCR ran for roughly 7 to 12 cycles. Each CDR3 protein gets one entry after TCRdb re-called the 5' RACE reads with MiXCR. The data hold roughly 2 million distinct CDR3 sequences, with roughly 52% observed a single time. Sequenced sample: blood. J is TRBJ1-3 and V is TRBV4-3; no definite D call. The sequence came from a woman in her 40s in good health. The CDR3 sequence is CASSQDAVYGNTIYF. The CDR3 nucleotides are TGCGCCAGCAGCCAAGATGCGGTTTATGGAAACACCATATATTTT.